What follows are 23 T cell receptor beta chains derived from one specimen sequenced in a study of T cell responses to AZD1222 COVID-19 vaccine. Here immunoSEQ multiplex PCR was the method, and the copy in TCRdb shows in-frame clones only, minus some. The table has 100,000 to 150,000 clones, over 75% seen once. The sample here was peripheral blood, taken on day 0 of AZD1222 vaccination. Receptors originate from an adult in good health.

The gene calls are TRBV19 and TRBJ2-1; a possible D gene is TRBD2 (5 bases). Germline values: CDR1 LNHDA, CDR2 SQIVND (reference sequence). V was shortened by 6 bases and J by 8 bases, with 8 bases between the two germline ends. The CDR3 is 11 residues long. The CDR3 reads CASSPGDEQFF. The CDR3 nucleotides read TGTGCCAGTAGCCCCGGGGATGAGCAGTTCTTC.

The chain combines TRBV11-3 with TRBJ2-7; maybe TRBD1 (6 bases). The CDR3 runs 14 residues. Germline loops: CDR1 SGHNT, CDR2 YENEEA. Trimming removed 0 bases at V and 4 bases at J, with 10 bases between. CDR3 nucleotide sequence: TGTGCCAGCAGCTTAGAGGGGGCTGTTTACGAGCAGTACTTC. Its protein product is CASSLEGAVYEQYF.

For the CDR3, the DNA is TGTGCCAGCAGCCAGCGGTCGAGCAGGGGGATGACTGAAGCTTTCTTT. Its translation is CASSQRSSRGMTEAFF. V gene TRBV5-4 combines with J gene TRBJ1-1; 7 bases fit TRBD1. Trimming removed 4 bases from V and 5 bases from J; junction bases left unmatched: 14. CDR1 and CDR2 (germline): SGHNT, YYREEE (reference sequence). The CDR3 extends over 16 amino acids.

This clone was picked up one time. Here the CDR3 reads CAWRTNTEAFF. The CDR3 DNA is TGTGCCTGGAGGACGAACACTGAAGCTTTCTTT. This chain connects TRBV30 to TRBJ1-1; no clear D gene. V dropped 3 bases and J dropped 1 base, with 3 bases sitting between them. The CDR3 spans 11 residues. Germline V CDR1 and CDR2: GTSNPN, SVGIG (reference sequence).

The J gene is TRBJ2-7, the V gene TRBV6-5; no reliable D call. Germline values: CDR1 MNHEY, CDR2 SVGAGI. The CDR3 is 15 residues long. V was shortened by 2 bases and J by 6 bases, with 17 bases between the two germline ends. The CDR3 reads CASSYERPGGGEQYF. The CDR3 DNA is TGTGCCAGCAGTTACGAGAGGCCGGGTGGTGGCGAGCAGTACTTC.

This sequence joins TRBV7-8 and TRBJ1-2; TRBD1 agrees at 8 bases. CDR1 and CDR2 from the germline V gene are SGHVS and FQNEAQ. The CDR3 has 12 amino acids. V shed 8 bases and J 2 bases; nucleotides not matched to a gene: 1. DNA of the CDR3: TGTGCCAGCCGGACAGGGAACTATGGCTACACCTTC. As protein: CASRTGNYGYTF.

The chain carries TRBV19 and TRBJ2-3; D is undetermined. CDR3 length equals 13 residues. The V and J ends lost 6 bases and 0 bases respectively, with 7 bases between them. The germline V gene has CDR1 LNHDA and CDR2 SQIVND (reference sequence). In DNA form, the CDR3 reads TGTGCCAGTAGGTGGTCGAGCACAGATACGCAGTATTTT. Translation: CASRWSSTDTQYF.

The V and J genes are TRBV9 and TRBJ2-2; 7 positions match TRBD2. Germline loops: CDR1 SGDLS, CDR2 YYNGEE. Trimming took 0 bases from V and 3 from J; bases not matched to a gene: 5. This CDR3 comprises 16 residues. For the CDR3, the DNA is TGTGCCAGCAGCGTAGTGTCTAGCGGACACACCGGGGAGCTGTTTTTT. Protein sequence: CASSVVSSGHTGELFF.

The chain uses TRBV5-5 and TRBJ1-1; D call uncertain. The CDR3 runs 13 residues. Germline V gene sequence: CDR1 SGHKS, CDR2 YYEKEE (reference sequence). The germline V and J ends were trimmed by 2 bases and 0 bases, with 5 bases remaining between them. The CDR3 DNA reads as TGTGCCAGCAGCTTCTACGTGAACACTGAAGCTTTCTTT. Translating gives CASSFYVNTEAFF.

The chain couples TRBV2 to TRBJ2-5; TRBD1 agrees at 7 bases. J gave up 6 bases and V 2 bases, and 6 bases lay outside the gene matches. The CDR3 has 14 residues. Per germline, CDR1 SNHLY and CDR2 FYNNEI. CDR3 bases: TGTGCCAGCAGTGAAAGTATAGGGGGCAAGACCCAGTACTTC. Encoded protein: CASSESIGGKTQYF. The full variable domain, rest sourced from reference TRBV2 and TRBJ2-5, is EPEVTQTPSHQVTQMGQEVILRCVPISNHLYFYWYRQILGQKVEFLVSFYNNEISEKSEIFDDQFSVERPDGSNFTLKIRSTKLEDSAMYFCASSESIGGKTQYFGPGTRLLVL.

This sequence joins TRBV7-9 and TRBJ1-1; no clear D. V was shortened by 5 bases and J by 0 bases, with 10 bases between the two germline ends. CDR1 and CDR2 (germline): SEHNR, FQNEAQ (reference sequence). The CDR3 sequence is 14 residues long. CDR3 bases: TGTGCCAGCAGCCCTCGGGCAGTGAACACTGAAGCTTTCTTT. Protein: CASSPRAVNTEAFF.

V is TRBV28 and J is TRBJ1-2; 8 bases map to TRBD1. Germline trimming cut 7 bases from V and 10 bases from J; bases unmatched to any gene: 11. The CDR3 sequence is 13 residues long. CDR1 is MDHEN and CDR2 is SYDVKM in the germline V gene. CDR3 nucleotide sequence: TGTGCCAGCATTGGGACAGGCTCTTTTGCCTACACCTTC. Its protein product is CASIGTGSFAYTF.

The CDR3 here is CATSRFQGPHTEAFF. For the CDR3, the DNA is TGTGCCACCAGCAGATTCCAGGGTCCTCACACTGAAGCTTTCTTT. The V gene is TRBV15, the J gene TRBJ1-1, with D perhaps matching TRBD1 (5 bases). CDR1 is LNHNV and CDR2 is YYDKDF in the germline V gene (reference sequence). V lost 2 bases to trimming and J lost 3 bases, with 13 bases between them. This CDR3 is built from 15 residues. Looking up the rest from reference TRBV15 and TRBJ1-1 gives the full variable domain: DAMVIQNPRYQVTQFGKPVTLSCSQTLNHNVMYWYQQKSSQAPKLLFHYYDKDFNNEADTPDNFQSRRPNTSFCFLDIRSPGLGDTAMYLCATSRFQGPHTEAFFGQGTRLTVV.

Only one count was recorded for this clone. In the same sample, other DNA sequences code for this CDR3. The chain links TRBV10-3 to TRBJ2-7, with D tentatively TRBD1 (5 bases). From germline, CDR1 is ENHRY and CDR2 SYGVKD. V was pared by 6 bases and J by 3 bases, with 12 bases between. The CDR3 is 13 residues long. CDR3 nucleotide sequence: TGTGCCATCAGCGCCCAGGGTGGCTACGAGCAGTACTTC. Protein sequence: CAISAQGGYEQYF.

CDR3: CASSLVWGWEQFF. CDR3 DNA sequence: TGCGCCAGCAGCTTGGTTTGGGGATGGGAGCAGTTCTTC. The V and J genes are TRBV5-1 and TRBJ2-1; D gene unclear. The germline V and J ends were trimmed by 0 bases and 10 bases, with 11 bases remaining between them. Germline V CDR1 and CDR2: SGHRS, YFSETQ. The CDR3 is made up of 13 amino acids.

V gene TRBV12-3 or TRBV12-4 combines with J gene TRBJ2-1, with D perhaps matching TRBD2 (6 bases). V gave up 4 bases and J gave up 6 bases, with 7 bases separating them. CDR3 size: 12 residues. The CDR3 coding sequence is TGTGCCAGCAGTTACGGGGGCAATGAGCAGTTCTTC. The encoded protein is CASSYGGNEQFF.

The chain carries TRBV7-3 and TRBJ2-2; D is ambiguous. The CDR3 consists of 13 residues. V lost 5 bases to trimming and J lost 3 bases, with 7 bases between them. Germline V lookup: CDR1 SGHTA, CDR2 FQGTGA. CDR3 loop: CASSPGYTGELFF. CDR3 DNA sequence: TGTGCCAGCAGCCCCGGGTACACCGGGGAGCTGTTTTTT.

V is TRBV18 and J is TRBJ2-2; 7 bases agree with TRBD1. CDR1 is KGHSH and CDR2 is LQKENI in the germline V gene. V lost 6 bases to trimming and J lost 3 bases; unmatched junction nucleotides: 4. CDR3 length: 14 amino acids. CDR3 nucleotide sequence: TGTGCCAGCTCCCGGACAGGTTACACCGGGGAGCTGTTTTTT. It encodes CASSRTGYTGELFF. The full variable domain, completed using reference TRBV18 and TRBJ2-2, is NAGVMQNPRHLVRRRGQEARLRCSPMKGHSHVYWYRQLPEEGLKFMVYLQKENIIDESGMPKERFSAEFPKEGPSILRIQQVVRGDSAAYFCASSRTGYTGELFFGEGSRLTVL.

CDR3 bases: TGTGCCACAGACAGGGGCTCTAATGAAAAACTGTTTTTT. It specifies CATDRGSNEKLFF. The gene calls are TRBV7-9 and TRBJ1-4; 8 bases align to TRBD1. CDR1 and CDR2 from the germline V gene are SEHNR and FQNEAQ (reference sequence). This CDR3 comprises 13 residues. V lost 10 bases, J lost 3 bases, and 4 bases stayed unmatched.

This CDR3 reads CATPEGTGSAEAFF. DNA for the CDR3: TGTGCCACCCCCGAGGGGACTGGTTCGGCTGAAGCTTTCTTT. J is TRBJ1-1 and V is TRBV24-1; tentatively, D is TRBD1 (5 bases). The germline gives CDR1 KGHDR, CDR2 SFDVKD. The CDR3 has 14 residues. Between the trimmed V and J ends, which lost 9 bases and 6 bases, there was a span of 19 bases.

This clone was picked up one time. V usage is TRBV4-1 and J usage is TRBJ2-5; tentatively, D is TRBD2 (7 bases). Germline CDR1 reads MGHRA; CDR2 reads YSYEKL. This CDR3 has 15 residues. V was pared by 1 base and J by 6 bases, with 15 bases between. In nucleotides, the CDR3 is TGCGCCAGCAGCCAAGTAGGGGGGGCGGGAAAGACCCAGTACTTC. This gives the protein CASSQVGGAGKTQYF.

The genes are TRBV2 and TRBJ1-5; a possible D gene is TRBD1 (6 bases). Germline V gives CDR1 SNHLY, CDR2 FYNNEI. CDR3 length equals 16 residues. With 0 bases removed from V and 2 bases from J, the gap between germline ends came to 11 bases. In DNA, the CDR3 is TGTGCCAGCAGTGAAGCAAGGGGGGTTGGCAATCAGCCCCAGCATTTT. Residues: CASSEARGVGNQPQHF.

This sequence joins TRBV5-1 and TRBJ1-3; maybe TRBD1 (6 bases). CDR1 and CDR2 from the germline V gene are SGHRS and YFSETQ. The length of the CDR3 is 14 residues. V was shortened by 1 base and J by 8 bases, with 13 bases between the two germline ends. DNA for the CDR3: TGCGCCAGCAGCTTGAAGGGGGGCGCGGACACCATATATTTT. Encoded protein: CASSLKGGADTIYF. The full variable domain, rest sourced from reference TRBV5-1 and TRBJ1-3, is KAGVTQTPRYLIKTRGQQVTLSCSPISGHRSVSWYQQTPGQGLQFLFEYFSETQRNKGNFPGRFSGRQFSNSRSEMNVSTLELGDSALYLCASSLKGGADTIYFGEGSWLTVV.